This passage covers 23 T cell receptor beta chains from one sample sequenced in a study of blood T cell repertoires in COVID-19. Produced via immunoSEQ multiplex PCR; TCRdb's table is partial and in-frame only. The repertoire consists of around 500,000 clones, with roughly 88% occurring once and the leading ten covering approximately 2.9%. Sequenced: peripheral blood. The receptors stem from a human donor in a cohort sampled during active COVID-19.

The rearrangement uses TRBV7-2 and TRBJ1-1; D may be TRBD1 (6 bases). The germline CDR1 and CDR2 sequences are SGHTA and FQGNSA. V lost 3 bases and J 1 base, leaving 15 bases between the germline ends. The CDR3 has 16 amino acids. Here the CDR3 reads CASSLVPGQTNTEAFF. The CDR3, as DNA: TGTGCCAGCAGCTTGGTCCCGGGACAAACGAACACTGAAGCTTTCTTT.

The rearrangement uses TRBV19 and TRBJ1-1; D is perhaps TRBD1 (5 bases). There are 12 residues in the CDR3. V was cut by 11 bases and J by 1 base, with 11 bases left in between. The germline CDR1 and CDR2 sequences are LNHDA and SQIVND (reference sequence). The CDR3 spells CAQGYENTEAFF. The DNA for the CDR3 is TGTGCCCAGGGTTATGAGAACACTGAAGCTTTCTTT. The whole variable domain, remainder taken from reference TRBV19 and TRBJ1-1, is DGGITQSPKYLFRKEGQNVTLSCEQNLNHDAMYWYRQDPGQGLRLIYYSQIVNDFQKGDIAEGYSVSREKKESFPLTVTSAQKNPTAFYLCAQGYENTEAFFGQGTRLTVV.

The chain's CDR3 is CASSLDTQMEAFF. The CDR3 nucleotides read TGTGCCAGCAGCCTAGACACGCAGATGGAAGCTTTCTTT. V gene TRBV7-9 combines with J gene TRBJ1-1; the D is unclear. V lost 5 bases and J 8 bases, leaving 15 bases between the germline ends. This CDR3 spans 13 amino acids. The germline V gene encodes CDR1 SEHNR and CDR2 FQNEAQ (reference sequence).

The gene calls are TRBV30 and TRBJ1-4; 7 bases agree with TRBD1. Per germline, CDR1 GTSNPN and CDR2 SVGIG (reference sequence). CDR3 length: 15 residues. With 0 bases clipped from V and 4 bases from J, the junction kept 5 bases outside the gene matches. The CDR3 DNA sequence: TGTGCCTGGAGTGTACTAGGGGGCGGTAATGAAAAACTGTTTTTT. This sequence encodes CAWSVLGGGNEKLFF. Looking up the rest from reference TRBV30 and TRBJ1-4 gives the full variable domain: SQTIHQWPATLVQPVGSPLSLECTVEGTSNPNLYWYRQAAGRGLQLLFYSVGIGQISSEVPQNLSASRPQDRQFILSSKKLLLSDSGFYLCAWSVLGGGNEKLFFGSGTQLSVL.

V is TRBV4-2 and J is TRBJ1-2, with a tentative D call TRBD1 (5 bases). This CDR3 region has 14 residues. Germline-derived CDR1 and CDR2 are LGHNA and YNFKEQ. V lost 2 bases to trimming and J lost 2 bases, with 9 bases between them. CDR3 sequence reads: CASSQPGENYGYTF. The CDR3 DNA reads TGTGCCAGCAGCCAACCGGGGGAGAACTATGGCTACACCTTC.

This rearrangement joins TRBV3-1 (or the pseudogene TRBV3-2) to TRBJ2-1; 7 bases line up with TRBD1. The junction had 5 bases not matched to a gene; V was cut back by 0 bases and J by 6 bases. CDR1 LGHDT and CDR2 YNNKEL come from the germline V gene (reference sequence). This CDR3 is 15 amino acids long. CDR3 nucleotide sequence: TGTGCCAGCAGCCAAGAGTGGGGGACAGTCAATGAGCAGTTCTTC. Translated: CASSQEWGTVNEQFF.

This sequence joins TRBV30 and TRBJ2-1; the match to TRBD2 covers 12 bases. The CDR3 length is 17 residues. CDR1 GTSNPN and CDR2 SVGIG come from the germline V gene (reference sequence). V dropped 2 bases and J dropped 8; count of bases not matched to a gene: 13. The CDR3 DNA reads TGTGCCTGGAGTCCTTTTCCGACTAGCGGGAGTAAATATGAGCAGTTCTTC. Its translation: CAWSPFPTSGSKYEQFF.

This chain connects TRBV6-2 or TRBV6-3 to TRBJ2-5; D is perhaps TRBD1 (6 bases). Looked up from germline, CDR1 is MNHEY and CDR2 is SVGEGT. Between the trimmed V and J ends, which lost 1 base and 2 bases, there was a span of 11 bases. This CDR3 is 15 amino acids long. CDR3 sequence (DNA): TGTGCCAGCAGTTACTACAGGGATCAGCAAGAGACCCAGTACTTC. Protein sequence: CASSYYRDQQETQYF.

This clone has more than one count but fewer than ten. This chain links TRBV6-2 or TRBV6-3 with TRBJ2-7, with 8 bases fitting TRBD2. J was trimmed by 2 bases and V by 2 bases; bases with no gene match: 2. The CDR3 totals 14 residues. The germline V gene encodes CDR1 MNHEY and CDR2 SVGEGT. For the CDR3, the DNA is TGTGCCAGCAGTTACCGGGGACTAGCCTACGAGCAGTACTTC. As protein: CASSYRGLAYEQYF.

The CDR3 reads CASSLTSGTASYEQYF. The CDR3 nucleotides read TGTGCCAGCAGCTTGACTTCCGGGACAGCCTCCTACGAGCAGTACTTC. V and J are TRBV5-6 and TRBJ2-7, with 7 bases that match TRBD1. Germline trimming cut 1 base from V and 0 bases from J; bases unmatched to any gene: 7. CDR1 is SGHDT and CDR2 is YYEEEE in the germline V gene. The CDR3 has 16 amino acids.

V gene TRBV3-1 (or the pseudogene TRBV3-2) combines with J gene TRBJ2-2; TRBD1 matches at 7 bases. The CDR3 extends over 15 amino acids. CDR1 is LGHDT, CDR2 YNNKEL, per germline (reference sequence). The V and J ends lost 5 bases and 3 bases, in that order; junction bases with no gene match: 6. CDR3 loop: CASSYGQAHTGELFF. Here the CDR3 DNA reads TGTGCCAGCAGCTATGGACAGGCGCACACCGGGGAGCTGTTTTTT.

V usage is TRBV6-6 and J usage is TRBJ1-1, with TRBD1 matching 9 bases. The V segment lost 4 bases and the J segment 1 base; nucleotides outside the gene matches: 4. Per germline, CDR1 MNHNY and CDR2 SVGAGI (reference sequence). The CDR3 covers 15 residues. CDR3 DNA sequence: TGTGCCAGCAGTTCCCGGGACAGGGCGAACACTGAAGCTTTCTTT. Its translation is CASSSRDRANTEAFF.

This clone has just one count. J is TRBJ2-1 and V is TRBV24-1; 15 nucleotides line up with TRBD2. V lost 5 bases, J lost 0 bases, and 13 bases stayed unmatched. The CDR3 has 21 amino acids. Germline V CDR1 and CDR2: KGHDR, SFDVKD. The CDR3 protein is CATSGPYNGLAGGSSYNEQFF. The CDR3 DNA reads TGTGCCACCAGTGGTCCCTATAACGGACTAGCGGGAGGGAGCTCCTACAATGAGCAGTTCTTC.

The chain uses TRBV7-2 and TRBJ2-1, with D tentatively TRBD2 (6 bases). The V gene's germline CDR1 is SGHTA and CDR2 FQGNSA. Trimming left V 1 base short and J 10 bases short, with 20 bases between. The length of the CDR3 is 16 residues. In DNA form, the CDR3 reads TGTGCCAGCAGCTTAGGGCGGAGACTAGAGAATCGCGAGCAGTTCTTC. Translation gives CASSLGRRLENREQFF.

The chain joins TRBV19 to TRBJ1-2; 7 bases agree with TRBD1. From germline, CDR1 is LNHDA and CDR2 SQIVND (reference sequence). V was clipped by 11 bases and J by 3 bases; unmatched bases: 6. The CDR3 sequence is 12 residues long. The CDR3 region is CARDRLYYGYTF. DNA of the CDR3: TGTGCCCGGGACAGACTGTACTATGGCTACACCTTC.

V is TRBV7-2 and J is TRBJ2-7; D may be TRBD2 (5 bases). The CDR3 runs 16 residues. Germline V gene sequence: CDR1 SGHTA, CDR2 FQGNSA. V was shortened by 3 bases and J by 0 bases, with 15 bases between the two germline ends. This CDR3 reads CASSLAGIVSSYEQYF. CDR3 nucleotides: TGTGCCAGCAGCTTGGCGGGTATCGTGAGCTCCTACGAGCAGTACTTC.

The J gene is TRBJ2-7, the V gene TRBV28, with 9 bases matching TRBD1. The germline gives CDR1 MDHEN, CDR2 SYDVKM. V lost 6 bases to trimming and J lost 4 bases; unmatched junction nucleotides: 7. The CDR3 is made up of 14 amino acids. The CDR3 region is CASRPPGQGYEQYF. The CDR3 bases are TGTGCCAGCAGACCTCCGGGACAGGGTTACGAGCAGTACTTC.

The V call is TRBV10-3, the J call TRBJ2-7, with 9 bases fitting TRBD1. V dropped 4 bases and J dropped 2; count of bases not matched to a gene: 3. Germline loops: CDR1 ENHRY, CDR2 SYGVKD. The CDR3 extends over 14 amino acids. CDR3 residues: CAISVTGGAYEQYF. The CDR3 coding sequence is TGTGCCATCAGTGTGACAGGGGGGGCCTACGAGCAGTACTTC.

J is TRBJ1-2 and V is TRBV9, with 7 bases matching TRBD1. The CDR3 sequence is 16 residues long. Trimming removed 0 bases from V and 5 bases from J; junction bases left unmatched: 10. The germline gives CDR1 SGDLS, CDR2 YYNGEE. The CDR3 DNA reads TGTGCCAGCAGCGTAGTTAGGGGGACAGTCGTTTATGGCTACACCTTC. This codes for CASSVVRGTVVYGYTF.

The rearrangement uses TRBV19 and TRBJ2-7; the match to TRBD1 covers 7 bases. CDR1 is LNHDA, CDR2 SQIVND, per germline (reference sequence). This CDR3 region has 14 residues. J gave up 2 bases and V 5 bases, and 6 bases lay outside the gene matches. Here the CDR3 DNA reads TGTGCCAGTAGTGAGGGGGCCCTCACCTACGAGCAGTACTTC. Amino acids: CASSEGALTYEQYF.

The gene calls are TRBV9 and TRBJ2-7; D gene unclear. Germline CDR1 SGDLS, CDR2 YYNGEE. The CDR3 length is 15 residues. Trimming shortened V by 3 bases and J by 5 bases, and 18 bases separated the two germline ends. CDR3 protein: CASSASGFSSNEQYF. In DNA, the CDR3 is TGTGCCAGCAGCGCCTCCGGGTTTTCTTCTAACGAGCAGTACTTC.

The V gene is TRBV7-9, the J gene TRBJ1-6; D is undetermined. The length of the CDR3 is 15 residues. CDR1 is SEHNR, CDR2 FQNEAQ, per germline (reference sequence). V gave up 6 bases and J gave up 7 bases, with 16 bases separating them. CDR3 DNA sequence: TGTGCCAGCAGTAAAGTTGGGCACGAAAATTCACCCCTCCACTTT. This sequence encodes CASSKVGHENSPLHF.

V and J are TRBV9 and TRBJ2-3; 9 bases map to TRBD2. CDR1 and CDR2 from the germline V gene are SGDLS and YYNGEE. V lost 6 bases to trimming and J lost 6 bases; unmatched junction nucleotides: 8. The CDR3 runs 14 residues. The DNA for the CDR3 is TGTGCCAGCAACGCGGGAGGGCAGTGGGATACGCAGTATTTT. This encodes CASNAGGQWDTQYF.